Below, 25 T cell receptor beta chains from the same sample are listed, as sequenced in a study of blood T cells in healthy people across ages. A second 7 to 11 cycle PCR used barcoded and J-beta primers. TCRdb called the 5' RACE reads again in MiXCR, with one record for every CDR3 protein. The table has about 730,000 distinct CDR3 sequences, 40% to 45% seen once. Input material: blood. These receptors were collected from a woman in her sixties in good health.

This clonotype was detected ten times or more. The genes are TRBV6-6 and TRBJ2-5, with 11 nucleotides matching TRBD2. This CDR3 spans 17 amino acids. The junction had 8 bases not matched to a gene; V was cut back by 4 bases and J by 1 base. Germline V gene lookup returns CDR1 MNHNY and CDR2 SVGAGI (reference sequence). The CDR3 reads CASSSWLAGGSQETQYF. Written as DNA, the CDR3 is TGTGCCAGCAGTTCCTGGCTAGCGGGAGGATCCCAAGAGACCCAGTACTTC.

The chain recombines TRBV6-5 with TRBJ1-5; 10 bases are shared with TRBD1. From germline, CDR1 is MNHEY and CDR2 SVGAGI. With V trimmed by 4 bases and J by 6 bases, 6 bases remained unmatched. This CDR3 comprises 15 residues. CDR3 bases: TGTGCCAGCAGTTCCGGGACAGGGGTTCCTCAGCCCCAGCATTTT. It specifies CASSSGTGVPQPQHF.

The chain uses TRBV6-2 or TRBV6-3 and TRBJ1-1; 11 bases align to TRBD1. The V gene end was trimmed by 0 bases and the J gene end by 5 bases; junction bases not matched to a gene: 8. The CDR3 length is 17 residues. Germline CDR1 is MNHEY and CDR2 is SVGEGT. The CDR3 here is CASSYSRTGGGGTEAFF. The CDR3 bases are TGTGCCAGCAGTTACTCGAGGACAGGGGGCGGAGGGACTGAAGCTTTCTTT.

The rearrangement joins TRBV7-2 to TRBJ1-2, with D possibly TRBD1 on 5 matching bases. The CDR3 sequence is 15 residues long. Trimming took off 4 bases at V and 8 bases at J, with 20 bases between the two ends. Germline loops: CDR1 SGHTA, CDR2 FQGNSA. The CDR3 loop is CASSSYLGTEGGYTF. The CDR3 DNA is TGTGCCAGCAGCTCGTACCTAGGGACCGAGGGGGGCTACACCTTC.

This clonotype was observed a handful of times. The rearrangement joins TRBV7-6 to TRBJ2-7; D possibly corresponds to TRBD2 (6 bases). Trimming removed 1 base from V and 6 bases from J, with 13 bases in between. The CDR3 is 14 residues long. CDR1 SGHVS and CDR2 FNYEAQ come from the germline V gene. The CDR3 spells CASSLDGSTSEQYF. Written as DNA, the CDR3 is TGTGCCAGCAGCTTAGACGGGAGTACAAGCGAGCAGTACTTC.

This clonotype turned up a few times. The rearrangement uses TRBV20-1 and TRBJ2-3; unclear D gene. This CDR3 is built from 11 residues. The germline CDR1 and CDR2 sequences are DFQATT and SNEGSKA (reference sequence). Deletions cut 3 bases from V and 5 bases from J, with 6 bases between. This CDR3 reads CSASPKDTQYF. The CDR3 DNA follows: TGCAGTGCTAGCCCAAAAGATACGCAGTATTTT.

V and J are TRBV2 and TRBJ2-4, with 8 bases fitting TRBD1. The CDR3 is 14 residues long. V was pared by 6 bases and J by 5 bases, with 6 bases of the junction left unmatched. Germline V gives CDR1 SNHLY, CDR2 FYNNEI. The CDR3 DNA sequence: TGTGCCAGCAGGGCGGACAGGGACCAAAACATTCAGTACTTC. Its translation is CASRADRDQNIQYF.

CDR3 in DNA: TGCGCCAGCAGCCAAAAGATTTTCGGTGAGCCCCAGCATTTT. It codes for CASSQKIFGEPQHF. The rearrangement uses TRBV4-1 and TRBJ1-5; D unclear. Trimming took 2 bases from V and 8 from J, leaving 13 bases between them. Per the germline V gene, CDR1 is MGHRA and CDR2 is YSYEKL. The CDR3 length is 14 residues.

J is TRBJ2-3 and V is TRBV4-3; TRBD2 matches at 10 bases. The CDR3 is made up of 16 amino acids. Germline assignment: CDR1 LGHNA and CDR2 YSLEER. V lost 0 bases, J lost 8 bases, and 8 bases stayed unmatched. The CDR3 DNA reads as TGCGCCAGCAGCCAAGACCTAGCGGGAGTAGCAGGTACGCAGTATTTT. This codes for CASSQDLAGVAGTQYF.

The J gene is TRBJ2-5, the V gene TRBV6-1; D not certain. The CDR3 is made up of 14 amino acids. V dropped 4 bases and J dropped 1 base, with 10 bases sitting between them. Per the germline V gene, CDR1 is MNHNS and CDR2 is SASEGT. The CDR3 nucleotides read TGTGCCAGCAGTGCCGGCTCAGTCCAAGAGACCCAGTACTTC. This translates into CASSAGSVQETQYF.

This clonotype turned up a few times. This chain connects TRBV6-6 to TRBJ2-3; possibly TRBD2 for D (5 bases). The CDR3 length is 15 residues. Germline V CDR1 and CDR2: MNHNY, SVGAGI (reference sequence). V was shortened by 1 base and J by 5 bases, with 13 bases between the two germline ends. The CDR3 coding sequence is TGTGCCAGCAGTTACTTTAATAACGGGGTAGATACGCAGTATTTT. Its protein is CASSYFNNGVDTQYF.

This clonotype was detected once. This rearrangement joins TRBV27 to TRBJ2-2; tentative D call: TRBD1 (6 bases). CDR1 is MNHEY and CDR2 is SMNVEV in the germline V gene (reference sequence). V lost 7 bases to trimming and J lost 1 base, with 13 bases between them. The CDR3 extends over 15 amino acids. This chain's CDR3 is CASTPETGNTGELFF. DNA of the CDR3: TGTGCCAGCACCCCGGAGACAGGGAACACCGGGGAGCTGTTTTTT.

This clonotype was counted at least ten times. The gene calls are TRBV12-3 or TRBV12-4 and TRBJ2-3, with TRBD2 matching over 8 bases. There are 15 residues in the CDR3. Trimming removed 8 bases from V and 0 bases from J; junction bases left unmatched: 7. The CDR3 reads CASRARGGSTDTQYF. CDR3 nucleotide sequence: TGTGCCAGCCGAGCCCGGGGGGGTAGCACAGATACGCAGTATTTT.

The rearrangement links TRBV2 to TRBJ2-5; the match to TRBD1 covers 9 bases. This CDR3 spans 14 amino acids. J gave up 4 bases and V 4 bases, and 4 bases lay outside the gene matches. CDR1 is SNHLY and CDR2 is FYNNEI in the germline V gene. The DNA for the CDR3 is TGTGCCAGCAGTGTAAGGGGACAGGGAGAGACCCAGTACTTC. Amino acids: CASSVRGQGETQYF.

This clonotype was observed a handful of times. The genes are TRBV10-1 and TRBJ2-1, with 8 bases aligning to TRBD2. This CDR3 comprises 14 residues. Trimming cost V 3 bases and J 7 bases; bases outside gene matches: 5. The germline CDR1 and CDR2 sequences are WNHNN and SYGVQD (reference sequence). The CDR3 sequence is CASSDGGGRNEQFF. CDR3 bases: TGCGCCAGCAGTGACGGCGGGGGGAGGAATGAGCAGTTCTTC.

The V and J genes are TRBV28 and TRBJ2-5, with TRBD2 identical over 7 bases. The DNA end is a closer match to TRBJ2-7, so the J assignment may be wrong. The CDR3 contains 15 residues. Germline V CDR1 and CDR2: MDHEN, SYDVKM. Here the CDR3 DNA reads TGTGCCAGCAGTTCACCAGCGGGAAAGGCTTACGAGCAGTACTTC. Translated: CASSSPAGKAYEQYF.

Comment on this clonotype: With a much larger clone just one base away, this may be a read error. The chain recombines TRBV12-3 or TRBV12-4 with TRBJ2-5, with 11 bases matching TRBD2. The CDR3 extends over 15 amino acids. The CDR3 DNA follows: TGTGCCAGCATTTTAACTAGCGGGGGCCTTTCGGAGCAGTACTTC. Amino acids: CASILTSGGLSEQYF.

This chain joins TRBV6-1 and TRBJ2-1, with D possibly matching TRBD1 (6 bases). The CDR3 length is 15 residues. Trimming pared 0 bases from V and 7 bases from J, leaving 13 bases between. Germline-derived CDR1 and CDR2 are MNHNS and SASEGT. CDR3 loop: CASSEAQGMLNEQFF. CDR3 DNA sequence: TGTGCCAGCAGTGAAGCACAGGGAATGCTTAATGAGCAGTTCTTC.

This chain uses TRBV6-5 with TRBJ2-7, with TRBD2 identical over 11 bases. This CDR3 spans 15 amino acids. Per the germline V gene, CDR1 is MNHEY and CDR2 is SVGAGI. V was clipped by 6 bases and J by 3 bases; unmatched bases: 7. CDR3 protein: CASRSPSGGYYEQYF. CDR3 in DNA: TGTGCCAGCAGATCCCCTAGCGGGGGGTACTACGAGCAGTACTTC.

Details on this clonotype: The junction shows a germline mismatch at one end, possibly a read error. The chain combines TRBV7-2 with TRBJ2-7; the D gene could be TRBD1 or TRBD2 (6 bases each). This CDR3 has 14 amino acids. Germline CDR1 SGHTA, CDR2 FQGNSA. This chain's CDR3 is CAGSHSGASYEQYF. In nucleotides, the CDR3 is TGTGCCGGCAGCCACTCGGGGGCAAGCTACGAGCAGTACTTC.

This clonotype was counted a few times. This sequence joins TRBV28 and TRBJ2-1; D may be TRBD1 or TRBD2 (5 bases each). V was shortened by 4 bases and J by 6 bases, with 13 bases between the two germline ends. The CDR3 runs 14 residues. Per the germline V gene, CDR1 is MDHEN and CDR2 is SYDVKM. Here the CDR3 DNA reads TGTGCCAGCAGTTCGGGACCTCCCCGCAATGAGCAGTTCTTC. It encodes CASSSGPPRNEQFF. Variable domain in full (rest from reference TRBV28 and TRBJ2-1): DVKVTQSSRYLVKRTGEKVFLECVQDMDHENMFWYRQDPGLGLRLIYFSYDVKMKEKGDIPEGYSVSREKKERFSLILESASTNQTSMYLCASSSGPPRNEQFFGPGTRLTVL.

Of note for this clonotype: This sequence may be a read error, since a much larger clone differs from it by one base. The chain recombines TRBV7-2 with TRBJ2-5; D might be TRBD2 (5 bases). In germline, CDR1 is SGHTA, CDR2 FQGNSA. CDR3 length equals 17 residues. The CDR3 DNA reads as TGTGCCAACAGCTTAGGACCCCGCAAGCGGTCCCAAGAGACCCAGTACTTC. It yields the protein CANSLGPRKRSQETQYF.

V and J are TRBV5-8 and TRBJ2-7, with D uncertain. Germline V gene lookup returns CDR1 SGHTS and CDR2 YDEGEE. This CDR3 is built from 16 residues. Trimming took off 1 base at V and 2 bases at J, with 16 bases between the two ends. The CDR3 loop reads CASSLISRLMAYEQYF. The CDR3 DNA follows: TGTGCCAGCAGCTTGATTAGTAGACTTATGGCCTACGAGCAGTACTTC.

The rearrangement joins TRBV20-1 to TRBJ1-1; a weak D match, TRBD1 (6 bases). The V gene lost 3 bases and the J gene lost 1 base, with 15 bases spanning the gap. CDR3 length: 15 amino acids. Germline V lookup: CDR1 DFQATT, CDR2 SNEGSKA (reference sequence). CDR3 in amino acids: CSASSGGRKNTEAFF. CDR3 nucleotide sequence: TGCAGTGCTAGCAGCGGGGGGCGAAAGAACACTGAAGCTTTCTTT.

As DNA, the CDR3 is TGCGCCAGCAGCCAAGAAAGGCTAGCAGGGGAGACCCAGTACTTC. It is translated as CASSQERLAGETQYF. J is TRBJ2-5 and V is TRBV4-1; D tentatively reads TRBD1 or TRBD2 (5 bases each). The CDR3 consists of 15 residues. V was trimmed by 0 bases and J by 5 bases, leaving 13 bases between them. Germline V gene sequence: CDR1 MGHRA, CDR2 YSYEKL.